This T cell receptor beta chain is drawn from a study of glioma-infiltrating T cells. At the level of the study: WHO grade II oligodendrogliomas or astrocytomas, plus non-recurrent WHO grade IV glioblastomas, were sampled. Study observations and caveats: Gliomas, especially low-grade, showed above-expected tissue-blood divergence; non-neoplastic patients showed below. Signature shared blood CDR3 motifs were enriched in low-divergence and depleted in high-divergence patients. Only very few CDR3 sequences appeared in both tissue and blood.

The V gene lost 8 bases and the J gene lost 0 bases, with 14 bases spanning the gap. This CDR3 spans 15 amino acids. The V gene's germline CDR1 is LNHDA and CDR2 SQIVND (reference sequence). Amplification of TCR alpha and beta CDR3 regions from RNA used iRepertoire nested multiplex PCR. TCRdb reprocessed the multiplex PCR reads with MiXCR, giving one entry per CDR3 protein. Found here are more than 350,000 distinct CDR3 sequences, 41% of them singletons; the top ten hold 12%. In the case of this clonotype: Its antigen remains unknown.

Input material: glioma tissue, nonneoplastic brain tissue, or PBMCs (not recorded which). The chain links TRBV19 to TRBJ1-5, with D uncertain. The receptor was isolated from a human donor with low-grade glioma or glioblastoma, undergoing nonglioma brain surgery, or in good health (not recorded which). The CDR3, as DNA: TGTGCCAGTGGACCCCGGGTGGGTAGCAATCAGCCCCAGCATTTT. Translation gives CASGPRVGSNQPQHF.